This entry lists 5 T cell receptor beta chains sequenced from one sample in a study of CXCR4 blockade with PD-1 therapy in pancreatic cancer. The assay was immunoSEQ multiplex PCR, and TCRdb's table has in-frame clones only and misses some. Of about 2,600 clones listed, 40% to 50% are singletons. Sequenced input: tumor tissue. Receptors originate from a human donor with pancreatic ductal adenocarcinoma.

This clone was detected a few times. The chain uses TRBV11-1 and TRBJ2-1; D may match TRBD1 or TRBD2 (5 bases each). This CDR3 contains 15 residues. CDR1 SGHAT and CDR2 FQDESV come from the germline V gene (reference sequence). V was shortened by 5 bases and J by 0 bases, with 11 bases between the two germline ends. The CDR3 loop reads CASSHEGSSYNEQFF. DNA for the CDR3: TGTGCCAGCAGCCACGAGGGGAGCTCCTACAATGAGCAGTTCTTC.

The chain is built from TRBV19 and TRBJ2-7; a possible D gene is TRBD1 (6 bases). The V end was cut by 3 bases, the J end by 4 bases, with 10 bases between. The CDR3 covers 13 residues. Germline V lookup: CDR1 LNHDA, CDR2 SQIVND (reference sequence). The DNA for the CDR3 is TGTGCCAGTAGTATCGGGACAAAATACGAGCAGTACTTC. Translating it yields CASSIGTKYEQYF.

This rearrangement joins TRBV6-7 to TRBJ2-1; TRBD2 matches 10 bases. TRBV6-7 is known as an ORF, though its function is uncertain. V trimming: 6 bases; J trimming: 8 bases; junction bases outside the gene matches: 10. The CDR3 covers 15 residues. The CDR3 region is CASSRSSGGYYEQFF. The DNA for the CDR3 is TGTGCCAGCAGCCGCTCTAGCGGGGGTTATTATGAGCAGTTCTTC.

This clone was counted only a few times. J is TRBJ2-4 and V is TRBV19, with D uncertain. Germline CDR1 and CDR2: LNHDA and SQIVND (reference sequence). The ends were cut back, 6 bases at V and 4 bases at J, with 7 bases in the middle. This CDR3 region has 12 residues. CDR3 in amino acids: CASRGSKNIQYF. In nucleotides, the CDR3 is TGTGCCAGTAGAGGCAGTAAAAACATTCAGTACTTC.

In its sample, this clone was seen a few times. The chain combines TRBV6-8 with TRBJ1-3; D gene ambiguous. The CDR3 sequence is 14 residues long. In germline, CDR1 is MNHGY, CDR2 SAAAGT. Trimming cost V 0 bases and J 2 bases, with 5 bases left between them. CDR3 amino acids: CASSYSDTGNTIYF. The CDR3 DNA sequence: TGTGCCAGCAGTTACTCTGACACTGGAAACACCATATATTTT.